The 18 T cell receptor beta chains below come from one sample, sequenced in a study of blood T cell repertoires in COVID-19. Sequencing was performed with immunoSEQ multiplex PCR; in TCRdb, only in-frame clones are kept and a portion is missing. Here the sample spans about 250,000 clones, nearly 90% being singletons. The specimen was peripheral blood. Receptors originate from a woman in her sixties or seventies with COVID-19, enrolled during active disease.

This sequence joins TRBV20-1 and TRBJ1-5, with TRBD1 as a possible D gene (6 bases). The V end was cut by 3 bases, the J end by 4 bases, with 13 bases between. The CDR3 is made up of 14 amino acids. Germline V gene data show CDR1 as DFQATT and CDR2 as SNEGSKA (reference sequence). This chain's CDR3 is CSASRQDSNQPQHF. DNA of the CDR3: TGCAGTGCTAGTAGACAGGACTCGAATCAGCCCCAGCATTTT.

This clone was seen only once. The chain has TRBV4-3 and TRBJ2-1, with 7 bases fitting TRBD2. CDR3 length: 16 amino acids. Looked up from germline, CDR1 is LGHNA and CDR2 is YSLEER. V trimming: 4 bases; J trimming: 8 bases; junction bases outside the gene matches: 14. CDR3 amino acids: CASSRRPAGTGDEQFF. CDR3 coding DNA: TGCGCCAGCAGCCGCCGACCAGCGGGGACGGGTGATGAGCAGTTCTTC.

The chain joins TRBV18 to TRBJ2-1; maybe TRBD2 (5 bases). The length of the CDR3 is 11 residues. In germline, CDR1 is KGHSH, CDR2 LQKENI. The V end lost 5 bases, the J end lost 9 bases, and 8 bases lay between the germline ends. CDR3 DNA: TGTGCCAGCTCATCAGAGGGTGAGCAGTTCTTC. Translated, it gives CASSSEGEQFF.

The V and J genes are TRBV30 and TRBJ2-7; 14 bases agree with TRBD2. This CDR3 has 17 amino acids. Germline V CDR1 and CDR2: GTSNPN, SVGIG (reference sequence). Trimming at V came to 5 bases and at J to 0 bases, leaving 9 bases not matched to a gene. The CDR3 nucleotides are TGTGCCTGGGGCCCGGGACTAGCGGGGGTGAGCTCCTACGAGCAGTACTTC. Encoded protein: CAWGPGLAGVSSYEQYF.

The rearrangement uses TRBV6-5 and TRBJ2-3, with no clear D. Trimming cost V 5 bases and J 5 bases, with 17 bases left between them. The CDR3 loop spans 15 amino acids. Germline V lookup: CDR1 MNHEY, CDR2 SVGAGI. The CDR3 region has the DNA TGTGCCAGCAGTCGAAAGAGCGTCAATGGAGATACGCAGTATTTT. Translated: CASSRKSVNGDTQYF.

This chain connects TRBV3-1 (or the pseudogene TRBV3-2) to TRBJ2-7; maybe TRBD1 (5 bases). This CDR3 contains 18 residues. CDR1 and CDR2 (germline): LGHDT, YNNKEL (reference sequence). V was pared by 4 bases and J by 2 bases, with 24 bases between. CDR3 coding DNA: TGTGCCAGCAGCCCCCTTGTCCTTTTCACAGGTGATACCTACGAGCAGTACTTC. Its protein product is CASSPLVLFTGDTYEQYF.

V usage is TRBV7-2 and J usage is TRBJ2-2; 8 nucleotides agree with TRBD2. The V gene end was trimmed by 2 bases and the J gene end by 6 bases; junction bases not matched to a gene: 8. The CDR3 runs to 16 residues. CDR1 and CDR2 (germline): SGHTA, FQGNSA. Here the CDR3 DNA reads TGTGCCAGCAGCTTACTAGCGGGCGTGGGATCCGGGGAGCTGTTTTTT. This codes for CASSLLAGVGSGELFF.

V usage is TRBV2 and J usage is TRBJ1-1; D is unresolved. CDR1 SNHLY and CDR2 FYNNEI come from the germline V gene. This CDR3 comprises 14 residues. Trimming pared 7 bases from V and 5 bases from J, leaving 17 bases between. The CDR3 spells CASTSTGQRTEAFF. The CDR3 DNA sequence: TGTGCCAGCACCTCGACCGGGCAGCGGACTGAAGCTTTCTTT.

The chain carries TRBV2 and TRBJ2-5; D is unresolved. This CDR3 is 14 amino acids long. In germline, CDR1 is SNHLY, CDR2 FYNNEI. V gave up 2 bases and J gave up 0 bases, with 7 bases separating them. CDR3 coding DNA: TGTGCCAGCAGTGAAAGGCGGTACCAAGAGACCCAGTACTTC. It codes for CASSERRYQETQYF.

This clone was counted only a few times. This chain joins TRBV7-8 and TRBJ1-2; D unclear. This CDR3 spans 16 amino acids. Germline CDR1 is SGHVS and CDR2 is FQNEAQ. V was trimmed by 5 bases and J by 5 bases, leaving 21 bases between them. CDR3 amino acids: CASSPVVVDTLYGYTF. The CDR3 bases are TGTGCCAGCAGCCCCGTGGTCGTAGACACCTTATATGGCTACACCTTC.

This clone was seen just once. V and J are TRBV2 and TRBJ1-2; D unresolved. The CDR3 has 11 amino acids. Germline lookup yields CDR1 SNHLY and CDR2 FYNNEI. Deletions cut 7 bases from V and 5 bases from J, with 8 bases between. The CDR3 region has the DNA TGTGCCAGCACGAGGGAATATGGCTACACCTTC. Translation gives CASTREYGYTF.

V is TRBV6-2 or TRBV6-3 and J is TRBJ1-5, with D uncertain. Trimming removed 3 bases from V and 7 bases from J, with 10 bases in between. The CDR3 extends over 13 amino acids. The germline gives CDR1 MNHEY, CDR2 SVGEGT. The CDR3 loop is CASSYISGQPQHF. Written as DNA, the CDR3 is TGTGCCAGCAGTTATATCTCGGGACAGCCCCAGCATTTT.

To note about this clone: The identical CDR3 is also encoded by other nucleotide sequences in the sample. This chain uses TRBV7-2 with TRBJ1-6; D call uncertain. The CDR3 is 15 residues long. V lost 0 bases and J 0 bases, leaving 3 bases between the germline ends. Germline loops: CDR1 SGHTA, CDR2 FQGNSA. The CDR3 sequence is CASSLASSYNSPLHF. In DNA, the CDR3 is TGTGCCAGCAGCTTAGCGAGCTCCTATAATTCACCCCTCCACTTT.

The CDR3 sequence: CASSMDRGDNSPLHF. Here the CDR3 DNA reads TGTGCCAGCAGCATGGACAGGGGAGATAATTCACCCCTCCACTTT. The chain carries TRBV7-3 and TRBJ1-6, with 9 bases lining up with TRBD1. In germline, CDR1 is SGHTA, CDR2 FQGTGA. The CDR3 contains 15 residues. V lost 5 bases, J lost 5 bases, and 4 bases stayed unmatched.

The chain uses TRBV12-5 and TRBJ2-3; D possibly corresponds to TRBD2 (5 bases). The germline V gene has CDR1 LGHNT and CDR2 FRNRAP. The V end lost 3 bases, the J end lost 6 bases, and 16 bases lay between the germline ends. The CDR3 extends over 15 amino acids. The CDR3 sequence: CASGFPGIKKDTQYF. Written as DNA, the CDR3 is TGTGCTAGTGGTTTCCCGGGGATTAAAAAGGATACGCAGTATTTT.

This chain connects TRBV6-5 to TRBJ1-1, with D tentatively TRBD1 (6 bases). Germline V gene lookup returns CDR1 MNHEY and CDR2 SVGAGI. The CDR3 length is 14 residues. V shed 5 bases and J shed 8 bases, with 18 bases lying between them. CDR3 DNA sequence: TGTGCCAGCAGTCGGGGCGTTAGACAGGCAGAAGCTTTCTTT. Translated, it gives CASSRGVRQAEAFF.

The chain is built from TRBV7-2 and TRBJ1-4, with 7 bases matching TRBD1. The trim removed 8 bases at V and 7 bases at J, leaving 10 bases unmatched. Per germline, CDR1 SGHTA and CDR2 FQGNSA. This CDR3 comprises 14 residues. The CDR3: CASGRRPGGEKLFF. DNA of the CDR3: TGTGCCAGCGGCAGGAGGCCAGGGGGTGAAAAACTGTTTTTT.

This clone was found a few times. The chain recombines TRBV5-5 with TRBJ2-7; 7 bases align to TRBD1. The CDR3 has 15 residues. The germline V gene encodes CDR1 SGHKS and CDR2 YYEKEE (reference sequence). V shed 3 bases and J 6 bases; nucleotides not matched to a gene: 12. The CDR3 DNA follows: TGTGCCAGCAGCTGGGCTCCAGACAGGGTGGGCGAGCAGTACTTC. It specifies CASSWAPDRVGEQYF.